This T cell receptor beta chain was sequenced for a study of regulatory T cells in long-lasting Graves disease. Investigators prepared the TCR beta libraries by applying iRepertoire HTBI primers and Arm-PCR of CDR3 regions. TCRdb redid the calling of the multiplex PCR reads with MiXCR, one entry per CDR3 protein. The data show 350,000 to 550,000 distinct CDR3 sequences, 15% seen once. The CDR3 is 12 amino acids. Deletions cut 4 bases from V and 10 bases from J, with 11 bases between. The germline gives CDR1 MNHEY, CDR2 SMNVEV (reference sequence). This clonotype came up many times. Documented time point: newly diagnosed GD, antithyroid drugs for less than 3 months. From RNA extracted from PBMCs, the TCR library was made. With EDTA tubes as the receptacles, about 9 milliliters of peripheral blood were drawn. The data also belong to a second study, concerning T cells in Graves' hyperthyroidism and ophthalmopathy.

The TCR sequence derives from a woman in her twenties or thirties with Graves disease. The chain carries TRBV27 and TRBJ2-1, with D perhaps TRBD1 or TRBD2 (5 bases each). The sequenced sample was peripheral blood mononuclear cells (PBMCs), obtained at new diagnosis, from a patient treated with antithyroid drugs. DNA for the CDR3: TGTGCCAGCAGTTGGGGGTCGGGGGAGCAGTTCTTC. It encodes CASSWGSGEQFF.